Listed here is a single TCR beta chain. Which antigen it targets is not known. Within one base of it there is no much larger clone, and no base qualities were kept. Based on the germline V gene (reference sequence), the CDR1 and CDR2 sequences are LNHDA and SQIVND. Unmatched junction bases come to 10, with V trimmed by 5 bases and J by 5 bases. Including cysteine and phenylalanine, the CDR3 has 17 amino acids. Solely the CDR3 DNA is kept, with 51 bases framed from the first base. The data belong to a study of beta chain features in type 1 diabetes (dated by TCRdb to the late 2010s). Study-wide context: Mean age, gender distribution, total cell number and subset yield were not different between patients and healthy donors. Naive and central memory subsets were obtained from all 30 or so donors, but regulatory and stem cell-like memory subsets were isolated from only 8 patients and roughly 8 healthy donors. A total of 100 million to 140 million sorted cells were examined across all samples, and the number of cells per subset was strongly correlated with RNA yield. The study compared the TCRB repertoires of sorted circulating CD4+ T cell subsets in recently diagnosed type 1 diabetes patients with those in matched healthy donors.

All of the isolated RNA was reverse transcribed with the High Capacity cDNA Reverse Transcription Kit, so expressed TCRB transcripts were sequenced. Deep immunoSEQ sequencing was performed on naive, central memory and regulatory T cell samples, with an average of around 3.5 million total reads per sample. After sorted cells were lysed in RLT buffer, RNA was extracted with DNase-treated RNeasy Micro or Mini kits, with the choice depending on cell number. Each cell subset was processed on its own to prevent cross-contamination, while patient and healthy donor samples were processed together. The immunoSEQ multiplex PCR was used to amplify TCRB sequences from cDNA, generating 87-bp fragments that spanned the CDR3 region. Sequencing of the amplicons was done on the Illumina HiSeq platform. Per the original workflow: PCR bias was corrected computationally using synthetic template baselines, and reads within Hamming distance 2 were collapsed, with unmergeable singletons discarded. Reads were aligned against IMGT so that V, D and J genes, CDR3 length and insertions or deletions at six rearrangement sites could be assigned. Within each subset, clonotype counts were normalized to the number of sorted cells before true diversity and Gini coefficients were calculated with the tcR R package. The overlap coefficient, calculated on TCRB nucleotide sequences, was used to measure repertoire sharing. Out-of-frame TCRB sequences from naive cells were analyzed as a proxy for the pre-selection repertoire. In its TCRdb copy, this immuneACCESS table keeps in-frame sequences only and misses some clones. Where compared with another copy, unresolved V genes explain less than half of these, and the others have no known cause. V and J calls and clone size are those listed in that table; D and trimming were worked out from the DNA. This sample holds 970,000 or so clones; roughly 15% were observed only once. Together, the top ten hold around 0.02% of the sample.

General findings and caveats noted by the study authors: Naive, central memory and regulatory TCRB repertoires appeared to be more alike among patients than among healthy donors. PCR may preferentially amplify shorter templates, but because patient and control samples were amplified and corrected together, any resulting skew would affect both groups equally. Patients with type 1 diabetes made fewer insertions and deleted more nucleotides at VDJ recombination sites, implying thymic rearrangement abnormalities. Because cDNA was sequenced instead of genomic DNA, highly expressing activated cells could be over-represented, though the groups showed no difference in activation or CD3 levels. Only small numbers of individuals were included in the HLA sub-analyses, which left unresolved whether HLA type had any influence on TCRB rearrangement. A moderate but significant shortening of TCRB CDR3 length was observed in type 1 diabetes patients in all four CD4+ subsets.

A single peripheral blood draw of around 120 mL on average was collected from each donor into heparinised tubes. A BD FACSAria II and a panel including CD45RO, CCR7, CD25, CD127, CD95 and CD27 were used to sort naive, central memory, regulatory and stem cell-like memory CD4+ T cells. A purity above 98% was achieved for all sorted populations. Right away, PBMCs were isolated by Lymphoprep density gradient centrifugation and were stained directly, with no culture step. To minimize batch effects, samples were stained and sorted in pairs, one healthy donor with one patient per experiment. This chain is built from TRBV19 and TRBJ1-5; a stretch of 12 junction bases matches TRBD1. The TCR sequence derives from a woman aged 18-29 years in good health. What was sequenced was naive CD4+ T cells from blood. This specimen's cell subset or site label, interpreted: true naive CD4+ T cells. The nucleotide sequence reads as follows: TGTGCCAGTAGTCTTACCGGGACAGGGGGCTGGGATCAGCCCCAGCATTTT. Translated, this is CASSLTGTGGWDQPQHF.